The sample holds a few counts of the clone carrying this T cell receptor beta chain. Its antigen remains unknown. The germline gene is not matched at one end of the junction; a read error may be the cause. For TCRbeta, the library was prepared with unique molecular identifiers. TCRdb used MiXCR to reprocess the PCR reads, holding one entry per CDR3 protein. The table records 500,000 to 600,000 distinct CDR3 sequences, 20% to 30% of them present only once. This sample was taken from a study of T-cell reconstitution after alpha-beta-depleted transplantation in children. Study outcomes and limitations: Several hundred expanded graft clones reportedly gave rise to the alpha-beta T cells present about two months after transplant. The origin of high day-60 TCRbeta diversity in some patients lay in surviving recipient T cells and thymic progenitors. T cells produced anew were the main source of T-cell counts and diversity one year after transplant.

The CDR3 contains 14 residues. The sequenced sample was PBMCs, obtained before TCRalphabeta/CD19-depleted stem cell transplant. This clonotype was obtained from a boy under two years old with Wiskott-Aldrich syndrome, due to receive a stem cell transplant. This chain links TRBV12-3 or TRBV12-4 with TRBJ2-3; 9 bases map to TRBD2. CDR3 sequence (DNA): TGTGCCAGCAGTCCCGGGACTAGCAAAGATACGCAGTATTTT. Encoded protein: CASSPGTSKDTQYF.